This T cell receptor (beta chain) appears in the sequencing data of a study of cytomegalovirus exposure and HLA in healthy donors. Of note for this clone: The antigen is undetermined.

Whole-study results and caveats: Rare TCR sequences predominated, though certain public TCRs were found in many donors. Across HLA loci, a later analysis found differing TCR association rates, with DRB1 most and HLA-C fewest. A later analysis reportedly identified an Asian-associated ancestry cluster as carrying fewer N-insertions than the approximately 620-donor mean.

The PCR used 60 Vbeta and 13 Jbeta primers. Original data processing: The count from a later analysis was roughly 80 million unique TCR beta chains, 9.5 million to 13 million of them shared. Method: immunoSEQ multiplex PCR; TCRdb's copy keeps in-frame clones and lacks some. V, J and clone size are those of that table, while D and trimming were read from the DNA. The sample yields around 140,000 clones, around three quarters seen once. Germline V lookup: CDR1 MGHDK, CDR2 SYGVNS. The CDR3 contains 16 residues. J was trimmed by 1 base and V by 2 bases; bases with no gene match: 2. The receptor was isolated from a woman aged 60-70 years in good health and CMV-seropositive. This chain joins TRBV25-1 and TRBJ2-5, with 12 bases fitting TRBD2. The sample consisted of PBMCs. The CDR3 DNA follows: TGTGCCAGCAGTGAACTAGCGGGAGGGCCCCAAGAGACCCAGTACTTC. Protein: CASSELAGGPQETQYF.